This TCR beta chain was sequenced during a study of beta chain features in type 1 diabetes. A note on this clone: Additional DNA sequences in this sample encode the identical CDR3.

Reverse transcription of all isolated RNA meant that expressed TCRB transcripts were sequenced. Clones were read by immunoSEQ multiplex PCR, and TCRdb kept only the in-frame ones, dropping some. The data hold hundreds of thousands of clones, with 15% to 18% observed a single time. The authors obtained over 98% purity in all sorted populations. The length of the CDR3 is 12 residues. CDR1 and CDR2 (germline): MDHEN, SYDVKM. V lost 5 bases, J lost 5 bases, and 6 bases lay in between. The origin of this receptor is a man in his late teens or twenties in good health. This chain connects TRBV28 to TRBJ2-2; unclear D gene. The sample comprised naive CD4+ T cells from blood. The CDR3 coding sequence is TGTGCCAGCAGTCTGGGGACCGGGGAGCTGTTTTTT. Its protein is CASSLGTGELFF.